What follows are 27 T cell receptor beta chains derived from one specimen sequenced in a study of blood T cell repertoires in COVID-19. The table came from immunoSEQ multiplex PCR; TCRdb's copy has only in-frame clones and leaves some out. The sample lists a few hundred thousand clones; approximately 88% were seen once. The source material was peripheral blood. The receptors were gathered from a man aged 45 to 65 with acute or convalescent COVID-19.

V gene TRBV6-2 or TRBV6-3 combines with J gene TRBJ2-7, with D hard to call. Trimming left V 2 bases short and J 2 bases short, with 4 bases between. The CDR3 consists of 12 residues. The germline CDR1 and CDR2 sequences are MNHEY and SVGEGT. Here the CDR3 DNA reads TGTGCCAGCAGTTACCCCACCTACGAGCAGTACTTC. This codes for CASSYPTYEQYF.

The chain employs TRBV27 and TRBJ2-7; D possibly corresponds to TRBD2 (6 bases). The CDR3 loop spans 13 amino acids. The V gene's germline CDR1 is MNHEY and CDR2 SMNVEV (reference sequence). V lost 4 bases and J 1 base, leaving 8 bases between the germline ends. The CDR3 nucleotides read TGTGCCAGCAGTTGGAGGGGATCCTACGAGCAGTACTTC. It specifies CASSWRGSYEQYF.

This clone was counted only a few times. CDR3 DNA sequence: TGTGCCATCCGAGGGACAGACAATCAGCCCCAGCATTTT. This codes for CAIRGTDNQPQHF. The chain is built from TRBV10-3 and TRBJ1-5; 7 bases are shared with TRBD1. Germline CDR1 ENHRY, CDR2 SYGVKD. This CDR3 contains 13 residues. With 8 bases clipped from V and 3 bases from J, the junction kept 4 bases outside the gene matches.

V is TRBV14 and J is TRBJ1-2, with a tentative D call TRBD1 (5 bases). V lost 2 bases to trimming and J lost 7 bases, with 14 bases between them. This CDR3 region has 14 residues. The germline CDR1 and CDR2 sequences are SGHDN and FVKESK. The CDR3 DNA reads as TGTGCCAGCAGCCAATATGCAGGGACTGGTGGCTACACCTTC. The encoded protein is CASSQYAGTGGYTF.

A few counts support this clone. This chain joins TRBV4-1 and TRBJ2-2, with a weak D call TRBD2 (6 bases). Between the trimmed V and J ends, which lost 4 bases and 7 bases, there was a span of 19 bases. This CDR3 has 16 amino acids. Germline V CDR1 and CDR2: MGHRA, YSYEKL. The CDR3 loop is CASSPPLGGDGGELFF. DNA of the CDR3: TGCGCCAGCAGCCCCCCTCTAGGCGGGGACGGCGGGGAGCTGTTTTTT.

The rearrangement joins TRBV6-5 to TRBJ1-2, with D perhaps TRBD1 (6 bases). Germline V gene lookup returns CDR1 MNHEY and CDR2 SVGAGI. V lost 7 bases, J lost 4 bases, and 13 bases lay in between. This CDR3 has 13 amino acids. CDR3 region: CASNPTGTYGYTF. The CDR3 nucleotides read TGTGCCAGCAATCCCACAGGGACCTATGGCTACACCTTC.

As for this clone: Other nucleotide sequences from this sample produce the same CDR3. CDR3 sequence (DNA): TGCAGCGTTGATAGCTCTGGGGCCAACGTCCTGACTTTC. The encoded protein is CSVDSSGANVLTF. This rearrangement joins TRBV29-1 to TRBJ2-6, with D unresolved. Germline V gene sequence: CDR1 SQVTM, CDR2 ANQGSEA. This CDR3 has 13 residues. Deletions cut 3 bases from V and 0 bases from J, with 3 bases between.

The V and J genes are TRBV4-2 and TRBJ2-7, with TRBD1 matching 8 bases. J gave up 3 bases and V 3 bases, and 4 bases lay outside the gene matches. Germline V gene lookup returns CDR1 LGHNA and CDR2 YNFKEQ. This CDR3 is 14 amino acids long. DNA of the CDR3: TGTGCCAGCAGCCAGAGACAGGGGAGCTACGAGCAGTACTTC. It specifies CASSQRQGSYEQYF.

The chain combines TRBV27 with TRBJ1-3, with D possibly being TRBD1 (6 bases). The ends were cut back, 6 bases at V and 3 bases at J, with 15 bases in the middle. The CDR3 contains 15 residues. Germline V gene lookup returns CDR1 MNHEY and CDR2 SMNVEV (reference sequence). In DNA form, the CDR3 reads TGTGCCAGCAGCCCAGCGGGGGGCGGTGGAAACACCATATATTTT. Protein: CASSPAGGGGNTIYF.

The CDR3 loop reads CASGGELGYGYTF. The CDR3 bases are TGTGCCAGCGGGGGGGAGCTCGGCTATGGCTACACCTTC. The chain uses TRBV6-5 and TRBJ1-2, with a possible D match to TRBD1 (5 bases). CDR3 length equals 13 residues. Per germline, CDR1 MNHEY and CDR2 SVGAGI. V was pared by 8 bases and J by 4 bases, with 14 bases between.

The chain employs TRBV4-1 and TRBJ1-2; D might be TRBD1 (5 bases). The CDR3 loop spans 15 amino acids. CDR1 is MGHRA and CDR2 is YSYEKL in the germline V gene. Trimming removed 4 bases from V and 5 bases from J, with 17 bases in between. CDR3 region: CASSPPQGAAYGYTF. The CDR3 coding sequence is TGCGCCAGCAGCCCACCCCAAGGGGCGGCATATGGCTACACCTTC.

The chain joins TRBV3-1 (or the pseudogene TRBV3-2) to TRBJ1-3; D possibly corresponds to TRBD1 (5 bases). Trimming cost V 1 base and J 4 bases, with 11 bases left between them. The CDR3 has 15 amino acids. Per germline, CDR1 LGHDT and CDR2 YNNKEL (reference sequence). The CDR3 DNA follows: TGTGCCAGCAGCCAAGGCGGGGCAGGCGGAAACACCATATATTTT. This encodes CASSQGGAGGNTIYF.

The chain uses TRBV2 and TRBJ2-5, with D perhaps TRBD1 (6 bases). V was shortened by 6 bases and J by 5 bases, with 19 bases between the two germline ends. The CDR3 extends over 15 amino acids. Germline V gene sequence: CDR1 SNHLY, CDR2 FYNNEI. The CDR3 coding sequence is TGTGCCAGCAGCCCCCTAAACAGGGTTATCGAGACCCAGTACTTC. As protein: CASSPLNRVIETQYF.

The chain is built from TRBV4-2 and TRBJ2-3; TRBD2 agrees at 8 bases. This CDR3 is built from 16 residues. V gave up 0 bases and J gave up 5 bases; unmatched junction bases: 7. CDR1 is LGHNA, CDR2 YNFKEQ, per germline. DNA of the CDR3: TGTGCCAGCAGCCAAGATTCGGGCGGGGGGCGAGATACGCAGTATTTT. It translates to CASSQDSGGGRDTQYF.

The gene calls are TRBV25-1 and TRBJ1-1; no reliable D call. The ends were cut back, 6 bases at V and 4 bases at J, with 12 bases in the middle. The CDR3 contains 13 residues. Germline CDR1 is MGHDK and CDR2 is SYGVNS. The CDR3 sequence is CASRTLRGTEAFF. The CDR3 bases are TGTGCCAGCAGGACCCTACGAGGCACTGAAGCTTTCTTT. The full variable domain, its missing parts supplied by reference TRBV25-1 and TRBJ1-1, is EADIYQTPRYLVIGTGKKITLECSQTMGHDKMYWYQQDPGMELHLIHYSYGVNSTEKGDLSSESTVSRIRTEHFPLTLESARPSHTSQYLCASRTLRGTEAFFGQGTRLTVV.

This clone was counted once. The rearrangement links TRBV4-1 to TRBJ2-3; 8 positions agree with TRBD1. The ends lost 4 bases at V and 6 bases at J; junction bases unmatched: 12. Germline CDR1 is MGHRA and CDR2 is YSYEKL. This CDR3 spans 16 amino acids. CDR3 bases: TGCGCCAGCAGCCCAGGGGCAGGGGGCGAAGGGGATACGCAGTATTTT. This sequence encodes CASSPGAGGEGDTQYF.

The genes are TRBV6-5 and TRBJ1-3; a weak D match, TRBD1 (6 bases). The germline CDR1 and CDR2 sequences are MNHEY and SVGAGI. Trimming took off 7 bases at V and 2 bases at J, with 12 bases between the two ends. The CDR3 contains 14 residues. The CDR3 spells CASTLGAAGNTIYF. CDR3 sequence (DNA): TGTGCCAGCACGTTGGGGGCCGCTGGAAACACCATATATTTT.

Concerning this clone itself: Other DNA sequences from this sample encode an identical CDR3 as well. The CDR3 nucleotides read TGTGCCAGCAGCCTTGGGACAGGGAACACTGAAGCTTTCTTT. Residues: CASSLGTGNTEAFF. The rearrangement joins TRBV3-1 (or the pseudogene TRBV3-2) to TRBJ1-1; TRBD1 matches at 8 bases. The CDR3 is 14 amino acids. Germline V gene lookup returns CDR1 LGHDT and CDR2 YNNKEL (reference sequence). V was clipped by 4 bases and J by 1 base; unmatched bases: 2.

CDR3 bases: TGTGCCAGCAGTTTAGTGGGCCCCCGTGAAGCTTTCTTT. It encodes CASSLVGPREAFF. The chain has TRBV7-3 and TRBJ1-1; D is undetermined. Trimming took 6 bases from V and 7 from J, leaving 15 bases between them. This CDR3 spans 13 amino acids. Germline lookup yields CDR1 SGHTA and CDR2 FQGTGA.

The chain carries TRBV3-1 (or the pseudogene TRBV3-2) and TRBJ1-2; D unresolved. There are 13 residues in the CDR3. Germline CDR1 is LGHDT and CDR2 is YNNKEL (reference sequence). V dropped 1 base and J dropped 6 bases, with 9 bases sitting between them. This CDR3 reads CASSQVGRDGYTF. CDR3 coding DNA: TGTGCCAGCAGCCAAGTGGGGAGGGATGGCTACACCTTC.

This chain joins TRBV7-8 and TRBJ1-1; no clear D. CDR1 SGHVS and CDR2 FQNEAQ come from the germline V gene. The CDR3 totals 13 residues. The V end was cut by 1 base, the J end by 1 base, with 4 bases between. The CDR3 DNA follows: TGTGCCAGCAGCTTAGAGAGGAACACTGAAGCTTTCTTT. Translated, it gives CASSLERNTEAFF.

The rearrangement links TRBV6-5 to TRBJ2-7; the match to TRBD1 covers 8 bases. After removal of 2 bases from V and 0 bases from J, the junction contained 6 bases not matched to a gene. CDR3 size: 16 residues. Germline loops: CDR1 MNHEY, CDR2 SVGAGI. In DNA, the CDR3 is TGTGCCAGCAGTTACAGGACAGGGAAAGACTCCTACGAGCAGTACTTC. Translated: CASSYRTGKDSYEQYF.

The rearrangement uses TRBV19 and TRBJ1-2; D uncertain. The CDR3 is 14 amino acids. The V gene's germline CDR1 is LNHDA and CDR2 SQIVND (reference sequence). V gave up 8 bases and J gave up 4 bases, with 17 bases separating them. This chain's CDR3 is CASSERAQGYGYTF. DNA for the CDR3: TGTGCCAGTTCCGAGCGGGCCCAAGGCTATGGCTACACCTTC.

The chain recombines TRBV9 with TRBJ2-7, with D tentatively TRBD1 (5 bases). Germline V gene data show CDR1 as SGDLS and CDR2 as YYNGEE. This CDR3 region has 15 residues. Trimming stripped 0 bases from V and 4 bases from J, with 14 bases between. CDR3 region: CASSVGLQEEYEQYF. The CDR3 DNA follows: TGTGCCAGCAGCGTAGGGTTACAGGAAGAATACGAGCAGTACTTC.

V and J are TRBV6-5 and TRBJ1-3, with D possibly matching TRBD1 (6 bases). Germline values: CDR1 MNHEY, CDR2 SVGAGI. This CDR3 is built from 14 residues. V dropped 7 bases and J dropped 2 bases, with 12 bases sitting between them. DNA for the CDR3: TGTGCCAGCACCGTACAGGGTCCTGGAAACACCATATATTTT. Its translation: CASTVQGPGNTIYF.

The chain employs TRBV6-5 and TRBJ1-6; D not certain. From germline, CDR1 is MNHEY and CDR2 SVGAGI. The V end was cut by 7 bases, the J end by 8 bases, with 15 bases between. This CDR3 has 14 residues. The chain's CDR3 is CASTASGGDSPLHF. The CDR3 nucleotides read TGTGCCAGCACCGCCTCGGGAGGCGATTCACCCCTCCACTTT.

The rearrangement uses TRBV3-1 (or the pseudogene TRBV3-2) and TRBJ1-1, with D possibly being TRBD1 (6 bases). There are 14 residues in the CDR3. CDR1 is LGHDT and CDR2 is YNNKEL in the germline V gene (reference sequence). The V end lost 2 bases, the J end lost 6 bases, and 13 bases lay between the germline ends. The CDR3 bases are TGTGCCAGCAGCCAAAAACAGGGCTGGGCTGAAGCTTTCTTT. This encodes CASSQKQGWAEAFF.